The clone carrying this T cell receptor (beta chain) has a count of ten or more. Profiling that covered TCR beta VDJ and CDR3 relied on genomic DNA as its template. TCRdb re-called the reads with MiXCR, one entry per CDR3 protein. The sample has 100,000 to 150,000 distinct CDR3 sequences; roughly two fifths are singletons. The CDR3 extends over 15 amino acids. The V gene's germline CDR1 is MNHEY and CDR2 SVGAGI. With 0 bases clipped from V and 4 bases from J, the junction kept 3 bases outside the gene matches. This record belongs to a study of CD8+CD57+ T cells in acquired aplastic anemia. The V and J genes are TRBV6-5 and TRBJ1-2; 9 bases are a match to TRBD1. The TCR originated in a human donor in good health, serving as a control. Sequencing was done on a sample of sorted CD4+, CD8+, or CD8+CD57+ T cells (not recorded which) from PBMCs. The CDR3 DNA follows: TGTGCCAGCAGTTACTCGAGGACAGGGGTCTATGGCTACACCTTC. Its translation: CASSYSRTGVYGYTF.